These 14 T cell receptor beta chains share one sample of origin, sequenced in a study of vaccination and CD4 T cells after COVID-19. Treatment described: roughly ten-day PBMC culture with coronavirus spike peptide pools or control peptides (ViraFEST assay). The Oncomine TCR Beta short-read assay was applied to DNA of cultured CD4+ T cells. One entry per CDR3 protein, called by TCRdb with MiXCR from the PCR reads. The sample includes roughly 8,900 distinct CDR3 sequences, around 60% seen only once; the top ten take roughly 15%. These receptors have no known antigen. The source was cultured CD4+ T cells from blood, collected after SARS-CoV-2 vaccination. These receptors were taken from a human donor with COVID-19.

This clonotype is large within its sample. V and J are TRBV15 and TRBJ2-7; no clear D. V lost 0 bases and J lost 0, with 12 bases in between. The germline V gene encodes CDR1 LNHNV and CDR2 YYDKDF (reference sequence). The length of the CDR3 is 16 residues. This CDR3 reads CATSRDRAGPSYEQYF. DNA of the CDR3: TGTGCCACCAGCAGAGATAGGGCAGGCCCCTCCTACGAGCAGTACTTC.

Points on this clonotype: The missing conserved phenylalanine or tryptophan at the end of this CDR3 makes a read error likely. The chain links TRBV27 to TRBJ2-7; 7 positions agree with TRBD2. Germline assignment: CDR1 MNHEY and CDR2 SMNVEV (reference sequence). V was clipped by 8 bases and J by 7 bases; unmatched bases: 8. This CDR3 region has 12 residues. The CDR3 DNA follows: TGTGCCAGCCGGATATTGGGAGGGGAGCAGTACTTA. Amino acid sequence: CASRILGGEQYL.

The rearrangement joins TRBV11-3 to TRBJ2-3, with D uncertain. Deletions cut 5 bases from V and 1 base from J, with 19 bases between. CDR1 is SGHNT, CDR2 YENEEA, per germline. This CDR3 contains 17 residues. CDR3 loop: CASSAKGQKRRTDTQYF. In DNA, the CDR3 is TGTGCCAGCAGCGCCAAAGGGCAAAAACGGCGCACAGATACGCAGTATTTT.

The CDR3 bases are TGTGCCAGCAGCTTTTGGGGGGACTACGAGCAGTACTTC. The encoded protein is CASSFWGDYEQYF. The rearrangement uses TRBV11-3 and TRBJ2-7; tentative D call: TRBD2 (6 bases). Looked up from germline, CDR1 is SGHNT and CDR2 is YENEEA. This CDR3 has 13 amino acids. Deletions cut 3 bases from V and 3 bases from J, with 9 bases between.

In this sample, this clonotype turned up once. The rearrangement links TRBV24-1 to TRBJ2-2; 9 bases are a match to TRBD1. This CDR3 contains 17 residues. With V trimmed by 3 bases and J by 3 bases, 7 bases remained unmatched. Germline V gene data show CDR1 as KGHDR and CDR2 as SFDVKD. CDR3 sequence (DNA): TGTGCCACCAGTGATCTACCGGGACAGGGTCACACCGGGGAGCTGTTTTTT. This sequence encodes CATSDLPGQGHTGELFF.

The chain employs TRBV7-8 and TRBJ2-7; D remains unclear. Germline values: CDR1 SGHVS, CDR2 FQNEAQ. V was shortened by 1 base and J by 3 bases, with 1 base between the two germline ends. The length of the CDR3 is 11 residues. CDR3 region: CASSLDYEQYF. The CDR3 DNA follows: TGTGCCAGCAGCTTAGACTACGAGCAGTACTTC.

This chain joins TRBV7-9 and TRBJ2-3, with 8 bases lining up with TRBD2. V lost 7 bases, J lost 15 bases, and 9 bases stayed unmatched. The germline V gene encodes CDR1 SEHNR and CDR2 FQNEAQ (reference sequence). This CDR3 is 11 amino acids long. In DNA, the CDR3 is TGTGCCAGCAACACAGCGGGGGCGGCATATTTT. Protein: CASNTAGAAYF.

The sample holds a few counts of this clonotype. DNA for the CDR3: TGTGCCAGCAGACCTGAGGGGAGCCCTCTCTACGAGCAGTACTTC. This codes for CASRPEGSPLYEQYF. The V gene is TRBV6-1, the J gene TRBJ2-7; the D gene could be TRBD1 or TRBD2 (5 bases each). Trimming pared 6 bases from V and 3 bases from J, leaving 18 bases between. This CDR3 is built from 15 residues. Germline V gene lookup returns CDR1 MNHNS and CDR2 SASEGT.

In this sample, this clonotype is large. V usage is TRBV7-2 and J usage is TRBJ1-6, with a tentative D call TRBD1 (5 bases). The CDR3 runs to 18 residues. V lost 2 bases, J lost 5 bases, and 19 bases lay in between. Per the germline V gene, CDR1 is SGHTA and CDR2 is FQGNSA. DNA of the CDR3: TGTGCCAGCAGCTTATTGGCGGGTTGGCAGGGTAATAATTCACCCCTCCACTTT. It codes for CASSLLAGWQGNNSPLHF.

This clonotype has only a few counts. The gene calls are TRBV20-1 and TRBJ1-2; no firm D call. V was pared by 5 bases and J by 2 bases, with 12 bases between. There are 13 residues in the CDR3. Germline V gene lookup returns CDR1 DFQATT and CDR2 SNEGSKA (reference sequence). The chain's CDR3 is CSAESRQNYGYTF. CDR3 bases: TGCAGTGCTGAGAGCCGGCAAAACTATGGCTACACCTTC.

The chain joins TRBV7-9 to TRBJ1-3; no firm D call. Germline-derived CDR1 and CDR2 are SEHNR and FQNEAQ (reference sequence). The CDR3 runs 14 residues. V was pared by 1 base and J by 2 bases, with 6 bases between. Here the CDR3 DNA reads TGTGCCAGCAGCTTAGGAGGCGCTGGAAACACCATATATTTT. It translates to CASSLGGAGNTIYF.

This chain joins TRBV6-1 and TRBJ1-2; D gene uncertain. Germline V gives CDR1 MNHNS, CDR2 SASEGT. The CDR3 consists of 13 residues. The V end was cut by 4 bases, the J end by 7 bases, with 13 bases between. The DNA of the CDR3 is TGTGCCAGCAGTGTCGGCAGTCGGAGTGGCTACACCTTC. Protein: CASSVGSRSGYTF.

The CDR3 sequence is CAWSNGHFEAFF. CDR3 nucleotides: TGTGCCTGGAGTAACGGACACTTTGAAGCTTTCTTT. J is TRBJ1-1 and V is TRBV30; a possible D gene is TRBD1 (5 bases). The germline V gene encodes CDR1 GTSNPN and CDR2 SVGIG (reference sequence). The V gene lost 2 bases and the J gene lost 7 bases, with 11 bases spanning the gap. The CDR3 totals 12 residues.

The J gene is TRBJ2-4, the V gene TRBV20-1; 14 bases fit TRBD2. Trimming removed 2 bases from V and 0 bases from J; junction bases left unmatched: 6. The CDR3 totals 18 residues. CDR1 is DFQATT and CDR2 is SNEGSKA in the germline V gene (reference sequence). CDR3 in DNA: TGCAGTGCTAGACCGGGACTAGCGGGGGAGCTAGCCAAAAACATTCAGTACTTC. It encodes CSARPGLAGELAKNIQYF.